The 23 T cell receptor beta chains reported below all come from one sample, sequenced in a study of blood T cell repertoires in COVID-19. Only in-frame clones appear in the TCRdb table, and some are missing; sequencing was by immunoSEQ multiplex PCR. The table lists a few hundred thousand clones, approximately 87% of them singletons. Sequencing input: peripheral blood. These receptors were collected from a woman between 25 and 40 years old with COVID-19, enrolled during active disease.

The CDR3 loop is CASSSRTSYEQYF. The CDR3 DNA reads as TGTGCCAGCAGCTCCCGGACTAGCTACGAGCAGTACTTC. This chain uses TRBV11-2 with TRBJ2-7, with 7 bases aligning to TRBD2. Germline V CDR1 and CDR2: SGHAT, FQNNGV. V dropped 4 bases and J dropped 3; count of bases not matched to a gene: 3. The CDR3 sequence is 13 residues long.

The V call is TRBV5-1, the J call TRBJ2-7; 11 nucleotides agree with TRBD2. Germline V gives CDR1 SGHRS, CDR2 YFSETQ. This CDR3 has 14 residues. V dropped 5 bases and J dropped 6; count of bases not matched to a gene: 7. In DNA, the CDR3 is TGCGCCAGCAGACTAGCGGGAGTCGATAGCGAGCAGTACTTC. Protein sequence: CASRLAGVDSEQYF.

This chain uses TRBV3-1 (or the pseudogene TRBV3-2) with TRBJ1-6; 9 nucleotides line up with TRBD1. The length of the CDR3 is 14 residues. Germline CDR1 LGHDT, CDR2 YNNKEL (reference sequence). Trimming removed 6 bases from V and 8 bases from J; junction bases left unmatched: 5. CDR3 in DNA: TGTGCCAGCAGTTTTACAGGGGGCGATTCACCCCTCCACTTT. It encodes CASSFTGGDSPLHF.

The chain uses TRBV27 and TRBJ1-1; D gene uncertain. V lost 6 bases and J 1 base, leaving 3 bases between the germline ends. The CDR3 is 11 amino acids. CDR1 MNHEY and CDR2 SMNVEV come from the germline V gene (reference sequence). CDR3 protein: CASRQNTEAFF. The CDR3 bases are TGTGCCAGCAGACAGAACACTGAAGCTTTCTTT.

The chain employs TRBV29-1 and TRBJ1-2; TRBD1 might be the D (5 bases). V gave up 7 bases and J gave up 8 bases, with 17 bases separating them. Germline CDR1 reads SQVTM; CDR2 reads ANQGSEA. This CDR3 comprises 12 residues. The CDR3 reads CSARGGTRGYTF. The DNA for the CDR3 is TGCAGCGCCCGGGGGGGGACTCGAGGCTACACCTTC.

This clone was seen once. The chain recombines TRBV19 with TRBJ2-7; D might be TRBD1 (7 bases). The V gene lost 3 bases and the J gene lost 0 bases, with 12 bases spanning the gap. Germline CDR1 is LNHDA and CDR2 is SQIVND (reference sequence). The CDR3 is made up of 15 amino acids. This CDR3 reads CASSMAGQTSYEQYF. DNA for the CDR3: TGTGCCAGTAGTATGGCGGGACAGACCTCCTACGAGCAGTACTTC.

The chain couples TRBV30 to TRBJ2-6; D is unclear. This CDR3 is 14 amino acids long. Looked up from germline, CDR1 is GTSNPN and CDR2 is SVGIG (reference sequence). Trimming left V 1 base short and J 4 bases short, with 8 bases between. Here the CDR3 DNA reads TGTGCCTGGAGTGGTAGTGCCGGGGCCAACGTCCTGACTTTC. Its translation is CAWSGSAGANVLTF.

The chain combines TRBV5-8 with TRBJ2-6; no clear D. CDR1 is SGHTS and CDR2 is YDEGEE in the germline V gene. V lost 4 bases and J 1 base, leaving 3 bases between the germline ends. The CDR3 length is 13 residues. This CDR3 reads CASSLSGANVLTF. For the CDR3, the DNA is TGTGCCAGCAGCCTTTCTGGGGCCAACGTCCTGACTTTC.

This chain uses TRBV2 with TRBJ1-4, with D possibly being TRBD1 (6 bases). The CDR3 loop spans 16 amino acids. From germline, CDR1 is SNHLY and CDR2 FYNNEI. The ends were cut back, 5 bases at V and 3 bases at J, with 16 bases in the middle. The CDR3 bases are TGTGCCAGCAGTCGAGGACAGTCAGCGCCTAATGAAAAACTGTTTTTT. Protein sequence: CASSRGQSAPNEKLFF.

The chain employs TRBV5-5 and TRBJ2-5; D call uncertain. Trimming stripped 1 base from V and 4 bases from J, with 11 bases between. Germline CDR1 and CDR2: SGHKS and YYEKEE (reference sequence). The CDR3 length is 14 residues. The CDR3 DNA follows: TGTGCCAGCAGCTTGATGCAGTCCCCAGAGACCCAGTACTTC. Amino acids: CASSLMQSPETQYF.

This chain connects TRBV6-6 to TRBJ1-2; TRBD1 matches at 7 bases. V dropped 5 bases and J dropped 6; count of bases not matched to a gene: 3. This CDR3 is 12 amino acids long. In germline, CDR1 is MNHNY, CDR2 SVGAGI (reference sequence). Written as DNA, the CDR3 is TGTGCCAGCAGTCGTGGACAGGATGGCTACACCTTC. Protein: CASSRGQDGYTF.

The chain uses TRBV30 and TRBJ1-2, with 8 bases matching TRBD1. Per the germline V gene, CDR1 is GTSNPN and CDR2 is SVGIG (reference sequence). The CDR3 length is 16 residues. V lost 5 bases and J lost 5; bases outside the gene matches: 16. DNA of the CDR3: TGTGCCTGGCAAGGAACCGGGACAGGATTTTTTTATGGCTACACCTTC. Protein sequence: CAWQGTGTGFFYGYTF.

This chain uses TRBV7-2 with TRBJ2-1, with D tentatively TRBD1 (6 bases). This CDR3 has 15 amino acids. Germline assignment: CDR1 SGHTA and CDR2 FQGNSA. Trimming stripped 5 bases from V and 0 bases from J, with 11 bases between. The CDR3 nucleotides read TGTGCCAGCAGCGCCCAAGGGGGCTCCTACAATGAGCAGTTCTTC. Encoded protein: CASSAQGGSYNEQFF.

In regard to this clone: Different DNA sequences within this sample yield the same CDR3. The chain couples TRBV5-1 to TRBJ2-5; D remains ambiguous. This CDR3 has 13 amino acids. Germline assignment: CDR1 SGHRS and CDR2 YFSETQ. The ends were cut back, 0 bases at V and 3 bases at J, with 6 bases in the middle. The CDR3 loop reads CASSLAREETQYF. Written as DNA, the CDR3 is TGCGCCAGCAGCTTGGCCCGAGAAGAGACCCAGTACTTC.

This clone was detected only once. V gene TRBV19 combines with J gene TRBJ2-5; 9 nucleotides line up with TRBD2. Germline V lookup: CDR1 LNHDA, CDR2 SQIVND (reference sequence). Germline trimming cut 1 base from V and 5 bases from J; bases unmatched to any gene: 8. The CDR3 spans 16 residues. CDR3 nucleotide sequence: TGTGCCAGTAGTATAGTGGCGGGACTAGCTGGGGAGACCCAGTACTTC. Amino acids: CASSIVAGLAGETQYF.

There are a few counts of this clone. The chain combines TRBV5-1 with TRBJ2-7; 7 nucleotides agree with TRBD1. Germline CDR1 and CDR2: SGHRS and YFSETQ. The CDR3 has 14 residues. J gave up 0 bases and V 8 bases, and 8 bases lay outside the gene matches. The CDR3: CASRGQLDSYEQYF. For the CDR3, the DNA is TGCGCCAGTCGGGGACAGCTTGACTCCTACGAGCAGTACTTC.

The chain employs TRBV28 and TRBJ2-7; TRBD1 is a possible D gene (6 bases). V shed 4 bases and J shed 2 bases, with 12 bases lying between them. The CDR3 is made up of 14 amino acids. CDR1 MDHEN and CDR2 SYDVKM come from the germline V gene. CDR3 sequence reads: CASSSGTLPYEQYF. In nucleotides, the CDR3 is TGTGCCAGCAGTTCCGGGACACTTCCCTACGAGCAGTACTTC.

The V gene is TRBV7-9, the J gene TRBJ2-7, with TRBD2 matching 10 bases. V dropped 6 bases and J dropped 6; count of bases not matched to a gene: 17. The CDR3 is made up of 17 amino acids. Per the germline V gene, CDR1 is SEHNR and CDR2 is FQNEAQ (reference sequence). The CDR3 sequence: CASSPTKPAGGPSEQYF. CDR3 DNA: TGTGCCAGCAGTCCTACGAAGCCAGCGGGAGGGCCAAGCGAGCAGTACTTC.

At least ten counts were recorded for this clone. V usage is TRBV15 and J usage is TRBJ2-3; 7 bases agree with TRBD1. This CDR3 region has 15 residues. From germline, CDR1 is LNHNV and CDR2 YYDKDF (reference sequence). Losses at the gene ends were 0 bases for V and 4 bases for J; bases not matched to a gene: 4. CDR3 coding DNA: TGTGCCACCAGCAGAGATAGACAGGGCGCAGATACGCAGTATTTT. It specifies CATSRDRQGADTQYF.

The chain recombines TRBV5-4 with TRBJ2-3, with D possibly TRBD2 on 6 matching bases. The germline CDR1 and CDR2 sequences are SGHNT and YYREEE (reference sequence). This CDR3 region has 15 residues. V lost 2 bases, J lost 0 bases, and 10 bases lay in between. The CDR3 protein is CASSFASGSTDTQYF. CDR3 DNA sequence: TGTGCCAGCAGCTTTGCGAGCGGGAGCACAGATACGCAGTATTTT.

V usage is TRBV2 and J usage is TRBJ2-3; D ambiguous. CDR3 length: 13 residues. Trimming took 5 bases from V and 3 from J, leaving 9 bases between them. CDR1 and CDR2 (germline): SNHLY, FYNNEI. CDR3: CASSPLITDTQYF. The CDR3 nucleotides read TGTGCCAGCAGTCCCCTAATTACAGATACGCAGTATTTT.

The V and J genes are TRBV5-1 and TRBJ2-2; the match to TRBD2 covers 13 bases. The CDR3 is 23 amino acids. Germline V gene data show CDR1 as SGHRS and CDR2 as YFSETQ. V was clipped by 2 bases and J by 5 bases; unmatched bases: 24. The CDR3 bases are TGCGCCAGCAGCTTCTCCCTACTACTACCGGGACTAGCGGGGTCGAAAGAGACCGGGGAGCTGTTTTTT. Protein sequence: CASSFSLLLPGLAGSKETGELFF.

The J gene is TRBJ2-1, the V gene TRBV5-1; possible D gene TRBD1, 5 bases. The CDR3 is 14 amino acids. V lost 4 bases to trimming and J lost 5 bases, with 13 bases between them. Germline CDR1 reads SGHRS; CDR2 reads YFSETQ. The CDR3 DNA follows: TGCGCCAGCAGCCTAAGGGGTTACGACAATGAGCAGTTCTTC. Protein product: CASSLRGYDNEQFF.